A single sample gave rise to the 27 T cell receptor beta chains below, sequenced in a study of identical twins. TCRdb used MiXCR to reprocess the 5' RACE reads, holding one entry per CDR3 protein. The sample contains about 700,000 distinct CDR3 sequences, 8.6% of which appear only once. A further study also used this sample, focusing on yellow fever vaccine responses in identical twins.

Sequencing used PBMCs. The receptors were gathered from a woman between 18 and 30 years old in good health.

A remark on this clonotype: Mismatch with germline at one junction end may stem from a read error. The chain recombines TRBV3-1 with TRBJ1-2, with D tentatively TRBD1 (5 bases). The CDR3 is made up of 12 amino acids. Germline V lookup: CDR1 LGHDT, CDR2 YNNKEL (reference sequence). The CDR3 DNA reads TGTGCCAGCAGCCAAGATTCGCGGGACCTAATCTTC. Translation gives CASSQDSRDLIF.

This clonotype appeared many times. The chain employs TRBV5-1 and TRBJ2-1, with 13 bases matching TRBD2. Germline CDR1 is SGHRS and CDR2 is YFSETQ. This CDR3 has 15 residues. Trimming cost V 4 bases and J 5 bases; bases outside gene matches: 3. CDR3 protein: CASSDGTSGDNEQFF. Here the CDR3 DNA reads TGCGCCAGCAGCGATGGGACTAGCGGGGACAATGAGCAGTTCTTC.

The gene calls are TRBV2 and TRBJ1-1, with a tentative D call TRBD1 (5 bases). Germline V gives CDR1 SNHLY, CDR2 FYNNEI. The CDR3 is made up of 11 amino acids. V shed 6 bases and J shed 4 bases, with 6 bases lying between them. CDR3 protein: CASRGVTEAFF. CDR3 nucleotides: TGTGCCAGCAGAGGGGTCACTGAAGCTTTCTTT. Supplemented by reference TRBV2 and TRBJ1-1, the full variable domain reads EPEVTQTPSHQVTQMGQEVILRCVPISNHLYFYWYRQILGQKVEFLVSFYNNEISEKSEIFDDQFSVERPDGSNFTLKIRSTKLEDSAMYFCASRGVTEAFFGQGTRLTVV.

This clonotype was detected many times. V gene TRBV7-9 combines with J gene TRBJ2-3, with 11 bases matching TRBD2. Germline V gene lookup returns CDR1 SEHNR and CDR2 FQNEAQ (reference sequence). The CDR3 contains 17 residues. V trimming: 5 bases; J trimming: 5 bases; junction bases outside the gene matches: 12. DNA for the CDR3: TGTGCCAGCAGCCTTAGCGGGGGGGCCCCGGGAGAAGATACGCAGTATTTT. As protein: CASSLSGGAPGEDTQYF.

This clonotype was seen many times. DNA of the CDR3: TGTGCCAGCAGCTTGACCCCCCGGTACGATAACAATGAGCAGTTCTTC. Residues: CASSLTPRYDNNEQFF. The V and J genes are TRBV5-6 and TRBJ2-1; D is ambiguous. Germline values: CDR1 SGHDT, CDR2 YYEEEE. The CDR3 loop spans 16 amino acids. The germline V and J ends were trimmed by 1 base and 5 bases, with 16 bases remaining between them.

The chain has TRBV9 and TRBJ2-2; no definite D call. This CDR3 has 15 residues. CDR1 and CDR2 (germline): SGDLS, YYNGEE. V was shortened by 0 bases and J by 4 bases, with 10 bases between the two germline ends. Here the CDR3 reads CASSVAVCCTGELFF. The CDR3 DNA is TGTGCCAGCAGCGTAGCGGTCTGTTGCACCGGGGAGCTGTTTTTT.

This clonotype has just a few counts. CDR3 in DNA: TGTGCCAGCAGTGAAGGACGTCAAAGGAGTGAGCAGTTCTTC. Amino acids: CASSEGRQRSEQFF. The J gene is TRBJ2-1, the V gene TRBV2; D remains ambiguous. Trimming stripped 1 base from V and 9 bases from J, with 13 bases between. CDR1 and CDR2 (germline): SNHLY, FYNNEI. The CDR3 has 14 amino acids.

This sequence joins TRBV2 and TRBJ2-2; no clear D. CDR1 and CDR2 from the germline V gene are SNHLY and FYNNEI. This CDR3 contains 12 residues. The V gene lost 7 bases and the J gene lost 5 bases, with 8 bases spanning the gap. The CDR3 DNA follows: TGTGCCAGCATCCAGCGAACCGGGGAGCTGTTTTTT. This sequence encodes CASIQRTGELFF. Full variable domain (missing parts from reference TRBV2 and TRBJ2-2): EPEVTQTPSHQVTQMGQEVILRCVPISNHLYFYWYRQILGQKVEFLVSFYNNEISEKSEIFDDQFSVERPDGSNFTLKIRSTKLEDSAMYFCASIQRTGELFFGEGSRLTVL.

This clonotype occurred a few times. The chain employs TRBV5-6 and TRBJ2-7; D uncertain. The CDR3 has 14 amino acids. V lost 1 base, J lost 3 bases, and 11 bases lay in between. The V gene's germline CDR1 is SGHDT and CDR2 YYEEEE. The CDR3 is CASSLSPRRYEQYF. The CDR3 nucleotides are TGTGCCAGCAGCTTGTCGCCCCGTCGCTACGAGCAGTACTTC. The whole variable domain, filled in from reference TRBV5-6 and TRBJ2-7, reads DAGVTQSPTHLIKTRGQQVTLRCSPKSGHDTVSWYQQALGQGPQFIFQYYEEEERQRGNFPDRFSGHQFPNYSSELNVNALLLGDSALYLCASSLSPRRYEQYFGPGTRLTVT.

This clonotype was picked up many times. Written as DNA, the CDR3 is TGTGCCAGCAGTTTTATCAGCGGGTCTCCCGAGCAGTACTTC. Residues: CASSFISGSPEQYF. V gene TRBV7-2 combines with J gene TRBJ2-7; D might be TRBD2 (6 bases). CDR1 is SGHTA and CDR2 is FQGNSA in the germline V gene. CDR3 length equals 14 residues. Trimming took off 6 bases at V and 6 bases at J, with 18 bases between the two ends.

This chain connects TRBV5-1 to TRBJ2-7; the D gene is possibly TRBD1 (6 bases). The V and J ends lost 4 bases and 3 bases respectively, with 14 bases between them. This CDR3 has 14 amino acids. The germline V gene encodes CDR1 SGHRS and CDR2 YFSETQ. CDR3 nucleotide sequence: TGCGCCAGCAGCGAGTCGGTACAGGGCTACGAGCAGTACTTC. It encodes CASSESVQGYEQYF.

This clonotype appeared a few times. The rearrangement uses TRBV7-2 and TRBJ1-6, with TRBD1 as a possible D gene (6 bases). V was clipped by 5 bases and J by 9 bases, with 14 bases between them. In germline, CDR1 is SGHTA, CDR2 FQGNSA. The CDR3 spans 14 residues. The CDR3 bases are TGTGCCAGCAGCGCCGACAGGTTAAGTTCACCCCTCCACTTT. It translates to CASSADRLSSPLHF.

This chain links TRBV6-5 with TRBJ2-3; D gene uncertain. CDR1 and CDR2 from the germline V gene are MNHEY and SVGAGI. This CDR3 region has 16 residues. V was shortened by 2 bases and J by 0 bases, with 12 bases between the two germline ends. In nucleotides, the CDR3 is TGTGCCAGCAGTTACAAGTTCCAGGCGAGCACAGATACGCAGTATTTT. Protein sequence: CASSYKFQASTDTQYF.

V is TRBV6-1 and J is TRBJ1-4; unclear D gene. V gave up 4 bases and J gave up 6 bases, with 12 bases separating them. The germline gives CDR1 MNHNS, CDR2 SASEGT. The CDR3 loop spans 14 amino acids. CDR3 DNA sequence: TGTGCCAGCAGTGCCGCGGGGAGTTATGAAAAACTGTTTTTT. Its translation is CASSAAGSYEKLFF.

CDR3 residues: CASSQDPGRPEQFF. DNA of the CDR3: TGTGCCAGCAGCCAAGATCCGGGACGCCCTGAGCAGTTCTTC. The chain carries TRBV3-1 and TRBJ2-1; D possibly matches TRBD1 or TRBD2 (5 bases each). The ends were cut back, 0 bases at V and 9 bases at J, with 12 bases in the middle. The CDR3 runs 14 residues. Germline-derived CDR1 and CDR2 are LGHDT and YNNKEL (reference sequence).

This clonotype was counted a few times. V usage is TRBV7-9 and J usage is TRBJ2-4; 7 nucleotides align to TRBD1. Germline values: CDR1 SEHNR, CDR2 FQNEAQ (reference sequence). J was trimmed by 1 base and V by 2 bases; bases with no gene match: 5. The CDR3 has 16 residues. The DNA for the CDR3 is TGTGCCAGCAGCTTACTACAGGGGAAGGCCAAAAACATTCAGTACTTC. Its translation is CASSLLQGKAKNIQYF.

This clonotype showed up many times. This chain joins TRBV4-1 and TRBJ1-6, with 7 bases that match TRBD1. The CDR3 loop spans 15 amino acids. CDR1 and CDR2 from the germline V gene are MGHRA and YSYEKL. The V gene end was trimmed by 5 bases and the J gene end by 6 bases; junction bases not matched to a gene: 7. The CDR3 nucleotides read TGCGCCAGCAGCTTCGAGACAGGGTTTAATTCACCCCTCCACTTT. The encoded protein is CASSFETGFNSPLHF.

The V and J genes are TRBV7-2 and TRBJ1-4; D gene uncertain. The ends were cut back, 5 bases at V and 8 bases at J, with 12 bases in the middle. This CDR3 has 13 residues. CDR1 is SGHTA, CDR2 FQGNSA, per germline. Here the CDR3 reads CASSAKVREKLFF. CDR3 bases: TGTGCCAGCAGCGCCAAGGTTCGGGAAAAACTGTTTTTT.

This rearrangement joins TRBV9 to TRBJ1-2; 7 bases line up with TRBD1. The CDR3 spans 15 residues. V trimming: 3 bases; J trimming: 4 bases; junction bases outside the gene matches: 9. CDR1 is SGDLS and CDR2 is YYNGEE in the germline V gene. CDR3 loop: CASSARQGGFYGYTF. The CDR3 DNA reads TGTGCCAGCAGCGCTCGACAGGGAGGATTCTATGGCTACACCTTC.

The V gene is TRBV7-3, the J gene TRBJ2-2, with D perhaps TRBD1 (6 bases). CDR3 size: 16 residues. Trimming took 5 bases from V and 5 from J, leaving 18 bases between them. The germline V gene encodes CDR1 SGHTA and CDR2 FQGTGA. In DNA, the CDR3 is TGTGCCAGCAGCCTAAGCCGGGACAAGGGAACCGGGGAGCTGTTTTTT. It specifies CASSLSRDKGTGELFF.

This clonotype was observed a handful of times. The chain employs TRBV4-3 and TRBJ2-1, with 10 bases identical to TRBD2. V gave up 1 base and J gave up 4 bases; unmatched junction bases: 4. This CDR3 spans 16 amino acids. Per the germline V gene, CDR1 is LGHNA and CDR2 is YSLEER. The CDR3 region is CASSQATSGPYNEQFF. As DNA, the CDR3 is TGCGCCAGCAGCCAAGCGACTAGCGGGCCTTACAATGAGCAGTTCTTC.

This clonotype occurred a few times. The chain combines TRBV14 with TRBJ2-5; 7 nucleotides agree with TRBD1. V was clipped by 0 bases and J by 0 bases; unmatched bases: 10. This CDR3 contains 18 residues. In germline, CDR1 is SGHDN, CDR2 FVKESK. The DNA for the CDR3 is TGTGCCAGCAGCCAAGACTTCCATCACAGGGGATACCAAGAGACCCAGTACTTC. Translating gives CASSQDFHHRGYQETQYF.

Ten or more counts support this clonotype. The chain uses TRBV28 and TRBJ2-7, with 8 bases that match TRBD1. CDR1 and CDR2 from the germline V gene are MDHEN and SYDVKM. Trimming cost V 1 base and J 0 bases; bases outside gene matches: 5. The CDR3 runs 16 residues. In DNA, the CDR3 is TGTGCCAGCAGTTTATTAGGACAGGGAACCTCCTACGAGCAGTACTTC. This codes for CASSLLGQGTSYEQYF.

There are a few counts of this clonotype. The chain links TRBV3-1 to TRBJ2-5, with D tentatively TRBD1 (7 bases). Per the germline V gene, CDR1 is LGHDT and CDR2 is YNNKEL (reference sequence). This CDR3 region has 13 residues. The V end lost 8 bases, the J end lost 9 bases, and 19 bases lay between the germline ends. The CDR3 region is CASCGTALPAQYF. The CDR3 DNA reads TGTGCCAGCTGCGGGACAGCCCTCCCGGCCCAGTACTTC.

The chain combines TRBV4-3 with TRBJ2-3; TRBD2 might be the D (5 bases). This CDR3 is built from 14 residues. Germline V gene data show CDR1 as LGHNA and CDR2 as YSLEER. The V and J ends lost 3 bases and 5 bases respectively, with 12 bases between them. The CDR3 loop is CASSHRLAVDTQYF. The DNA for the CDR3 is TGCGCCAGCAGCCACCGCCTAGCAGTAGATACGCAGTATTTT.

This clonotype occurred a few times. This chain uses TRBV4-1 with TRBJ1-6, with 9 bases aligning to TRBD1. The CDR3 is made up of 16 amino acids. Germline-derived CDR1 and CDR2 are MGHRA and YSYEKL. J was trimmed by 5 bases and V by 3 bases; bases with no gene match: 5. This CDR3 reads CASSHGQGYDNSPLHF. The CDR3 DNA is TGCGCCAGCAGCCACGGACAGGGGTATGATAATTCACCCCTCCACTTT.

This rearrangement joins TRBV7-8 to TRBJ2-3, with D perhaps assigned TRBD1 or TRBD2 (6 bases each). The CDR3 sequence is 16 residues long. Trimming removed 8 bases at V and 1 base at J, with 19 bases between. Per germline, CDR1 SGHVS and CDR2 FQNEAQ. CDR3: CASSGGLRRGTDTQYF. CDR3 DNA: TGTGCCAGCTCCGGGGGCCTCAGAAGGGGCACAGATACGCAGTATTTT.